The clone carrying this T cell receptor (beta chain) was observed a handful of times. The antigen remains unidentified. These data originate in a study of a mutant IDH1 vaccine in newly diagnosed glioma. Across the study: Radiotherapy alone preceded vaccination by 4-6 weeks; alternatively, vaccination started with temozolomide cycles. Beforehand, treatment had been radiotherapy, temozolomide, or both; the majority received both. Weeks 35 and 47 hosted visits V12 and V13, respectively.

Specified time point: week 35, safety follow-up. The study gave 300 ug of mutant IDH1 20-mer peptide per vaccine dose, with topical imiquimod. Germline lookup yields CDR1 LNHDA and CDR2 SQIVND (reference sequence). V dropped 7 bases and J dropped 4; count of bases not matched to a gene: 1. This CDR3 has 12 amino acids. Here immunoSEQ multiplex PCR was the method, and the copy in TCRdb shows in-frame clones only, minus some. This table holds around 69,000 clones, approximately 86% found once. This specimen consisted of PBMCs, obtained from a glioma patient whose treatment included an IDH1 peptide vaccine. This TCR was sampled from a man between 25 and 39 years old with glioma. This chain joins TRBV19 and TRBJ1-1; 9 bases map to TRBD1. CDR3 in amino acids: CASKTGGTEAFF. CDR3 bases: TGTGCCAGTAAGACAGGGGGCACTGAAGCTTTCTTT.